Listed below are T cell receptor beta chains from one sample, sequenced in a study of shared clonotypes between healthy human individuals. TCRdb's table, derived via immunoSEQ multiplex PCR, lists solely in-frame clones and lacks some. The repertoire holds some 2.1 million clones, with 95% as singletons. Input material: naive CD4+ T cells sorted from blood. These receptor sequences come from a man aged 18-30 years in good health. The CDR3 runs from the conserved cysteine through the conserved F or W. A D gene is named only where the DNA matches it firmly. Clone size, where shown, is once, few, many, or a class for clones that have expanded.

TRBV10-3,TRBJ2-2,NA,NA,CAISDAQAGELFF,TGTGCCATCAGTGACGCCCAGGCCGGGGAGCTGTTTTTT
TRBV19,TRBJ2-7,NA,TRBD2,CASHPGASGSYEQYF,TGTGCCAGTCACCCTGGGGCTAGCGGGAGTTACGAGCAGTACTTC
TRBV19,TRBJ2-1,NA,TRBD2,CASGTSRYNEQFF,TGTGCCAGCGGGACTAGCCGCTACAATGAGCAGTTCTTC
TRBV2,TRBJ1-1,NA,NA,CASSSSMNTEAFF,TGTGCCAGCAGTTCCTCCATGAACACTGAAGCTTTCTTT
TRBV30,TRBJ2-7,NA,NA,CAWSVSGFGGPGSEQYF,TGTGCCTGGAGTGTATCAGGGTTCGGGGGGCCGGGGAGCGAGCAGTACTTC
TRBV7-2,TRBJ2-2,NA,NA,CASSLRPAVTGELFF,TGTGCCAGCAGCCTCAGGCCGGCCGTGACCGGGGAGCTGTTTTTT
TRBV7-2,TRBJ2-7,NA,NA,CASSSKDSAYEQYF,TGTGCCAGCAGCTCCAAGGACAGTGCCTACGAGCAGTACTTC
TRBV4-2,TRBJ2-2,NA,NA,CASSPSPSPPGAGELFF,TGTGCCAGCAGCCCCTCCCCCTCTCCCCCCGGAGCAGGGGAGCTGTTTTTT
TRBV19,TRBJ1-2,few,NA,CASSKGGPNYGYTF,TGTGCCAGTAGTAAAGGAGGCCCGAACTATGGCTACACCTTC
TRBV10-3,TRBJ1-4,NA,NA,CAIRGQTNEKLFF,TGTGCCATCAGAGGACAGACTAATGAAAAACTGTTTTTT
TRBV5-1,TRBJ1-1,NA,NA,CASSLDTMNTEAFF,TGCGCCAGCAGCTTGGACACAATGAACACTGAAGCTTTCTTT
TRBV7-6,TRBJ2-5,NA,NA,CASSLERETQYF,TGTGCCAGCAGCTTGGAGAGGGAGACCCAGTACTTC
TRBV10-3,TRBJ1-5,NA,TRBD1,CAISESGDRGRGSNQPQHF,TGTGCCATCAGTGAGTCGGGGGACAGGGGTCGTGGGAGCAATCAGCCCCAGCATTTT
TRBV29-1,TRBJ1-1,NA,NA,CSVGGTLNTEAFF,TGCAGCGTCGGAGGCACCCTGAACACTGAAGCTTTCTTT
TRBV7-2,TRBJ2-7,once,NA,CASSLVQQASYEQYF,TGTGCCAGCAGCTTAGTGCAGCAAGCTTCCTACGAGCAGTACTTC
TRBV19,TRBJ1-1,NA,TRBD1,CASTETGDTEAFF,TGTGCCAGTACTGAGACAGGGGACACTGAAGCTTTCTTT
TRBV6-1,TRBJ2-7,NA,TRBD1,CASSVYRGPYEQYF,TGTGCCAGCAGTGTATACAGGGGGCCCTACGAGCAGTACTTC
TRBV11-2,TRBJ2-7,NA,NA,CASSLGGGYEQYF,TGTGCCAGCAGCTTAGGAGGAGGCTACGAGCAGTACTTC
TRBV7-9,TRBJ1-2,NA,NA,CASSLGMDLGYGYTF,TGTGCCAGCAGCTTAGGAATGGATTTAGGCTATGGCTACACCTTC
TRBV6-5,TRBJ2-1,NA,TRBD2,CASRLAGAVEQFF,TGTGCCAGCCGACTAGCGGGAGCGGTTGAGCAGTTCTTC
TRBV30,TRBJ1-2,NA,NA,CAWSLSNGYTF,TGTGCCTGGAGTTTAAGTAACGGCTACACCTTC
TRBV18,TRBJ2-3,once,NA,CASSPGLLERDTQYF,TGTGCCAGCTCACCGGGTCTTCTAGAAAGAGATACGCAGTATTTT
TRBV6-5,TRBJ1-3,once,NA,CASSWGSGNTIYF,TGTGCCAGCAGTTGGGGCTCTGGAAACACCATATATTTT
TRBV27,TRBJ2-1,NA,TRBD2,CASTQLGKLAAYNEQFF,TGTGCCAGCACCCAACTCGGGAAGCTAGCGGCCTACAATGAGCAGTTCTTC
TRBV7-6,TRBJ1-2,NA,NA,CASSLAPSGIGTGYTF,TGTGCCAGCAGCTTAGCGCCGTCAGGTATTGGGACTGGCTACACCTTC
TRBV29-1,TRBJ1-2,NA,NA,CSVGHRLSNYGYTF,TGCAGCGTTGGGCACAGACTATCTAACTATGGCTACACCTTC
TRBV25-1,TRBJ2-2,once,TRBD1,CASRIATGDTGELFF,TGTGCCAGCAGAATAGCGACAGGGGACACCGGGGAGCTGTTTTTT
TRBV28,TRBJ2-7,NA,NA,CASQLRTTVSTYEQYF,TGTGCCAGTCAACTCCGAACGACAGTCTCCACCTACGAGCAGTACTTC
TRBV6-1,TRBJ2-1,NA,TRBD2,CASSETSGGFGEQFF,TGTGCCAGCAGTGAGACTAGCGGGGGGTTTGGTGAGCAGTTCTTC